This T cell receptor beta chain was identified in a study of regulatory T cells in long-lasting Graves disease. Study findings and constraints: Public clonotype sharing was higher in persistent than newly diagnosed patients. Small numbers of samples may have cut accuracy.

Time point noted: newly diagnosed GD, antithyroid drugs for less than 3 months. PBMC-derived RNA was used for the TCR library. About this clonotype: Its cognate antigen is unknown.

Arm-PCR with iRepertoire HTBI primers amplified the CDR3 regions for these TCR beta libraries. TCRdb analysed the multiplex PCR reads with MiXCR anew, one entry per CDR3 protein. The sample includes about 420,000 distinct CDR3 sequences, about 15% of them seen just once. These data were also reused for a study on T cells in Graves' hyperthyroidism and ophthalmopathy. That work contributes: The TCR CDR3 first-round RT-PCR relied on the HTBI primer set.

The material was peripheral blood mononuclear cells (PBMCs), obtained at new diagnosis, from a patient treated with antithyroid drugs. The receptor was derived from a woman aged 18-29 years with Graves disease.

This chain's CDR3 is CASKRGGTGTKFETQYF. As DNA, the CDR3 is TGTGCCAGCAAACGGGGGGGAACCGGGACGAAGTTTGAGACCCAGTACTTC. The V gene is TRBV6-1, the J gene TRBJ2-5, with 8 bases matching TRBD2. CDR1 and CDR2 from the germline V gene are MNHNS and SASEGT. V lost 7 bases and J lost 5; bases outside the gene matches: 18. This CDR3 comprises 17 residues.